This T cell receptor (beta chain) was sequenced during a study of OX40 agonist ivuxolimab in advanced cancers. Only in-frame clones appear in the TCRdb table, and some are missing; sequencing was by immunoSEQ multiplex PCR. Among more than 30,000 clones listed, 81% were seen once. The germline V gene has CDR1 SGHRS and CDR2 YFSETQ. This CDR3 is 15 amino acids long. V was trimmed by 3 bases and J by 3 bases, leaving 13 bases between them. The TCR originated in an adult with an advanced solid tumor such as melanoma, head and neck, liver or kidney cancer. Here the sequenced sample was CD4+ or CD8+ T cells sorted from blood, taken in a trial of the OX40 agonist ivuxolimab. The genes are TRBV5-1 and TRBJ2-1; TRBD2 might be the D (6 bases). The CDR3 coding sequence is TGCGCCAGCAGCTCGGGGACTGGGCACTACAATGAGCAGTTCTTC. Translating it yields CASSSGTGHYNEQFF.